This T cell receptor beta chain was retrieved from a study of CD8 T cells in ankylosing spondylitis. Overall study results and limits: Disease-linked clones reportedly concentrated significantly in matched ankylosing spondylitis synovial fluid. About 8 highly homologous variants made up a TCR beta motif, and this motif appeared characteristic of ankylosing spondylitis blood.

V was clipped by 4 bases and J by 6 bases; unmatched bases: 8. This CDR3 has 15 amino acids. The sample holds a few counts of this clonotype. Its antigen is currently unknown. It was by quantitative 5'-RACE with molecular barcodes that TCR beta libraries were made. TCRdb fed the 5' RACE reads into MiXCR, producing one record per CDR3 protein. The repertoire includes roughly 670,000 distinct CDR3 sequences, under 20% of them detected once, and 15% to 20% sits in the top ten. The clonotype was recovered from a male donor with ankylosing spondylitis. V gene TRBV12-3 or TRBV12-4 combines with J gene TRBJ2-1; 8 nucleotides align to TRBD2. Sequenced sample: blood, either unsorted or a sorted T cell fraction (not recorded which). The CDR3 nucleotides read TGTGCCAGCAGTTACGCGGGAGGACGTCTCAATGAGCAGTTCTTC. This encodes CASSYAGGRLNEQFF.